A single sample is the source of the 11 T cell receptor beta chains below, sequenced in a study of post-analysis software for immune sequencing data. Broader study findings: Patients used about five TRBV segments, including TRBV5-6, TRBV5-1 and TRBV20-1, more often than controls.

These receptors have no known antigen. Unique-molecular-identifier-tagged TCR beta cDNA libraries were used. Via MiXCR, TCRdb re-called the PCR reads, giving one row per CDR3 protein. The data hold approximately 440,000 distinct CDR3 sequences, with roughly 45% observed a single time. Sequencing was done on a sample of blood. The receptors here all came from a girl aged 10 to 17 with multiple sclerosis.

About this clonotype itself: The DNA is left out, because the CDR3 cannot be placed on it with certainty; the CDR3 is given as TCRdb lists it. The chain recombines TRBV28 with TRBJ1-2; the table's D gene call, TRBD1, was not cross checked with the DNA. In germline, CDR1 is MDHEN, CDR2 SYDVKM. The CDR3 spans 18 residues, counting both ends. Here the CDR3 reads CASSFGAGAGGLDYGYTF.

The J gene is TRBJ2-5, the V gene TRBV20-1; tentative D call: TRBD1 (6 bases). Germline lookup yields CDR1 DFQATT and CDR2 SNEGSKA (reference sequence). V was clipped by 6 bases and J by 1 base, with 9 bases between them. The CDR3 extends over 12 amino acids. The chain's CDR3 is CSALQGQETQYF. The CDR3 DNA sequence: TGCAGTGCCCTACAGGGCCAAGAGACCCAGTACTTC.

V usage is TRBV7-2 and J usage is TRBJ2-3; 11 bases line up with TRBD2. V lost 4 bases, J lost 2 bases, and 5 bases stayed unmatched. CDR3 length equals 16 residues. Germline V gene lookup returns CDR1 SGHTA and CDR2 FQGNSA. The CDR3 sequence: CASSSRLAGSTDTQYF. The CDR3 DNA reads TGTGCCAGCAGCTCCAGACTAGCGGGATCCACAGATACGCAGTATTTT.

The V call is TRBV20-1, the J call TRBJ2-2; D is uncertain. From germline, CDR1 is DFQATT and CDR2 SNEGSKA (reference sequence). The CDR3 totals 13 residues. V gave up 6 bases and J gave up 5 bases, with 13 bases separating them. As DNA, the CDR3 is TGCAGTGCCGAAAGAGGTCAAACCGGGGAGCTGTTTTTT. It yields the protein CSAERGQTGELFF.

The rearrangement joins TRBV20-1 to TRBJ2-1; 8 nucleotides match TRBD1. The V and J ends lost 3 bases and 4 bases, in that order; junction bases with no gene match: 8. The length of the CDR3 is 15 residues. Germline V CDR1 and CDR2: DFQATT, SNEGSKA (reference sequence). CDR3 DNA sequence: TGCAGTGCTAGTTACGACAGGGGCGAGTACAATGAGCAGTTCTTC. The encoded protein is CSASYDRGEYNEQFF.

The V and J genes are TRBV4-2 and TRBJ1-4; no clear D. V lost 1 base and J lost 4, with 7 bases in between. From germline, CDR1 is LGHNA and CDR2 YNFKEQ. The length of the CDR3 is 14 residues. This chain's CDR3 is CASSQVAFNEKLFF. CDR3 nucleotides: TGTGCCAGCAGCCAAGTGGCCTTTAATGAAAAACTGTTTTTT.

The chain couples TRBV6-2 or TRBV6-3 to TRBJ2-7; unclear D gene. Germline-derived CDR1 and CDR2 are MNHEY and SVGEGT. This CDR3 has 11 residues. Deletions cut 4 bases from V and 6 bases from J, with 7 bases between. The CDR3 nucleotides are TGTGCCAGCAGTTTTTCGGCCGAGCAGTACTTC. It translates to CASSFSAEQYF.

This clonotype was observed a few times. The chain couples TRBV11-2 to TRBJ1-4; D unresolved. Per germline, CDR1 SGHAT and CDR2 FQNNGV. This CDR3 contains 15 residues. The V gene lost 5 bases and the J gene lost 3 bases, with 13 bases spanning the gap. The CDR3 DNA reads as TGTGCCAGCAGCCCAACAGTCTCTTCTAATGAAAAACTGTTTTTT. It encodes CASSPTVSSNEKLFF.

The rearrangement uses TRBV6-5 and TRBJ2-7; tentatively, D is TRBD1 (6 bases). Germline CDR1 and CDR2: MNHEY and SVGAGI. The CDR3 is 16 residues long. Trimming took off 6 bases at V and 2 bases at J, with 20 bases between the two ends. CDR3 bases: TGTGCCAGCAGGGGGGTCTATGGGGACACCACCTACGAGCAGTACTTC. Its protein is CASRGVYGDTTYEQYF.

This clonotype turned up a few times. The chain couples TRBV10-1 to TRBJ2-7, with 7 bases fitting TRBD1. Per germline, CDR1 WNHNN and CDR2 SYGVQD (reference sequence). This CDR3 contains 14 residues. J was trimmed by 3 bases and V by 10 bases; bases with no gene match: 12. CDR3 coding DNA: TGCGCCATCCCAGAGAGGGGGCGCTTCTACGAGCAGTACTTC. Its translation: CAIPERGRFYEQYF.

The chain employs TRBV27 and TRBJ2-4; 8 bases align to TRBD1. Judging by the DNA end, TRBJ2-7 fits better; the J call may be wrong. Germline V gives CDR1 MNHEY, CDR2 SMNVEV (reference sequence). The CDR3 totals 13 residues. The CDR3 sequence is CASSPGGLYEQYF. The CDR3, as DNA: TGTGCCAGCAGTCCAGGGGGCCTCTACGAGCAGTACTTC.